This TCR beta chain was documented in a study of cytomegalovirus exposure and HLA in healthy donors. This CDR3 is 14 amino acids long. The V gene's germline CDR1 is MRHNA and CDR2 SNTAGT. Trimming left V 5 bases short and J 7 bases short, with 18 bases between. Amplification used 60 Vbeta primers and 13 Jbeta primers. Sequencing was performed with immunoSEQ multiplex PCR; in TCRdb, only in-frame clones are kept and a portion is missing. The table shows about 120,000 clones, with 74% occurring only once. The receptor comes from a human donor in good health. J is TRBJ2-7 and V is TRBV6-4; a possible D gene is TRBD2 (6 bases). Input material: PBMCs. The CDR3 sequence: CASSPTLSAGEQYF. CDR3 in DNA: TGTGCCAGCAGTCCAACATTATCCGCGGGGGAGCAGTACTTC.